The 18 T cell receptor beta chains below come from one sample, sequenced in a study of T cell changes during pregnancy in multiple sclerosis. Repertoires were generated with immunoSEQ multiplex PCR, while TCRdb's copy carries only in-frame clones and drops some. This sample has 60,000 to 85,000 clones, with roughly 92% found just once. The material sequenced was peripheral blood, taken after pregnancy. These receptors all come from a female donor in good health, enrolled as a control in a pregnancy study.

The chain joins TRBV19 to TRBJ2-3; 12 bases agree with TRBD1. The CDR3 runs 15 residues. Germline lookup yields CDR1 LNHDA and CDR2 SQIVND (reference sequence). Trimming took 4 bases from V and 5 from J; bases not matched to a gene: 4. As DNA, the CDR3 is TGTGCCAGTAGTACCCGGGACAGGGGGCTAGATACGCAGTATTTT. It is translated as CASSTRDRGLDTQYF.

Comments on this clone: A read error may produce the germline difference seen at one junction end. CDR3 sequence: CASKQRDSHNEKLFF. The CDR3 DNA sequence: TGTGCTAGCAAGCAAAGGGACAGTCATAATGAAAAACTGTTTTTT. The V gene is TRBV7-7, the J gene TRBJ1-4, with TRBD1 matching 7 bases. Germline V gives CDR1 SSHAT, CDR2 FNYEAQ (reference sequence). CDR3 length: 15 residues.

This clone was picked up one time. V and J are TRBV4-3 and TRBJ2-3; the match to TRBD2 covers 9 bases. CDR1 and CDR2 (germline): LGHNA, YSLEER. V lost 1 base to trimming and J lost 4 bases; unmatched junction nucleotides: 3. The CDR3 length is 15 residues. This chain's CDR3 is CASSQAAGGADTQYF. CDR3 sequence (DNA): TGCGCCAGCAGCCAAGCTGCGGGAGGGGCAGATACGCAGTATTTT.

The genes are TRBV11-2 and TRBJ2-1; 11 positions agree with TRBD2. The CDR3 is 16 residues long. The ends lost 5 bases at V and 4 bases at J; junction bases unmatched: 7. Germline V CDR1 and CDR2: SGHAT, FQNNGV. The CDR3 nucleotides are TGTGCCAGCAGCCAACTAGCGGGAGCGCGATACAATGAGCAGTTCTTC. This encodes CASSQLAGARYNEQFF.

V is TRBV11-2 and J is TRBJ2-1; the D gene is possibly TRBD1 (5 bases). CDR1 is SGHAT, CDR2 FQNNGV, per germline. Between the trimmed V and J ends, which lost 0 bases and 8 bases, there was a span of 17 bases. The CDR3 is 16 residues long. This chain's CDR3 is CASSLDPMGLGDEQFF. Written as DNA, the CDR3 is TGTGCCAGCAGCTTAGATCCCATGGGGCTAGGCGATGAGCAGTTCTTC. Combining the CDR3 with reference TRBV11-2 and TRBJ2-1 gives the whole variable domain EAGVAQSPRYKIIEKRQSVAFWCNPISGHATLYWYQQILGQGPKLLIQFQNNGVVDDSQLPKDRFSAERLKGVDSTLKIQPAKLEDSAVYLCASSLDPMGLGDEQFFGPGTRLTVL.

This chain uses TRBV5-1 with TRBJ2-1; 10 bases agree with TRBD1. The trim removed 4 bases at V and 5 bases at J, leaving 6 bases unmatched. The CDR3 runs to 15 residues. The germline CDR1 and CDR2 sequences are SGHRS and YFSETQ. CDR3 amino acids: CASSRPGTGDNEQFF. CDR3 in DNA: TGCGCCAGCAGCCGTCCCGGGACAGGGGACAATGAGCAGTTCTTC.

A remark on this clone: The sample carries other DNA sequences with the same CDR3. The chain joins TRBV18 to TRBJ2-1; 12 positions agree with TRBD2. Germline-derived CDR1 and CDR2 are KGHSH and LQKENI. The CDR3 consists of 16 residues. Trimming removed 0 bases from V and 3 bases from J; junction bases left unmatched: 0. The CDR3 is CASSPPGLAGYNEQFF. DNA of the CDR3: TGTGCCAGCTCACCACCGGGACTAGCGGGCTACAATGAGCAGTTCTTC.

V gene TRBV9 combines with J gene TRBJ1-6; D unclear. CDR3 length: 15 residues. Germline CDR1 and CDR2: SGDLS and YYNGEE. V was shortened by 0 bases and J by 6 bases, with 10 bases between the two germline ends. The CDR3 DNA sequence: TGTGCCAGCAGCGTAGGTGAGGAGGCTAATTCACCCCTCCACTTT. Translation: CASSVGEEANSPLHF. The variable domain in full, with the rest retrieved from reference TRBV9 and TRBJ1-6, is DSGVTQTPKHLITATGQRVTLRCSPRSGDLSVYWYQQSLDQGLQFLIQYYNGEERAKGNILERFSAQQFPDLHSELNLSSLELGDSALYFCASSVGEEANSPLHFGNGTRLTVT.

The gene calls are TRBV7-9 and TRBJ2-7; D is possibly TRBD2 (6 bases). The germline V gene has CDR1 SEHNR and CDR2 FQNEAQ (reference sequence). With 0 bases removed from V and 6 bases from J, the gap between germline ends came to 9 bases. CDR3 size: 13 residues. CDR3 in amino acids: CASSLALAIEQYF. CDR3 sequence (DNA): TGTGCCAGCAGCTTAGCTCTAGCGATCGAGCAGTACTTC.

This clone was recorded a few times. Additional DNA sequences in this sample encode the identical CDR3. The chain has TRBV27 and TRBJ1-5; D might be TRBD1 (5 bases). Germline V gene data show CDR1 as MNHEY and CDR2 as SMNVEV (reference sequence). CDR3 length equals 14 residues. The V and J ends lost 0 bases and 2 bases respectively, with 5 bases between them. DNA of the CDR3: TGTGCCAGCAGTTTATCCAGGGGCAATCAGCCCCAGCATTTT. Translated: CASSLSRGNQPQHF.

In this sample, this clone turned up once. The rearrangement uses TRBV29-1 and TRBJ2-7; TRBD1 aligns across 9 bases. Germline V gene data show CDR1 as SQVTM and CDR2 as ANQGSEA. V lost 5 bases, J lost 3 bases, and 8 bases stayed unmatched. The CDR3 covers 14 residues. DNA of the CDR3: TGCAGCGTTCGTCCCGGGACAGGGAACTACGAGCAGTACTTC. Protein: CSVRPGTGNYEQYF.

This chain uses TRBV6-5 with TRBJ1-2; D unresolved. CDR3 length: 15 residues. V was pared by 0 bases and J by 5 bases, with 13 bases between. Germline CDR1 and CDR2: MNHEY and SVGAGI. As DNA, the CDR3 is TGTGCCAGCAGTTACTCGAACCAAGCATGGTATGGCTACACCTTC. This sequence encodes CASSYSNQAWYGYTF.

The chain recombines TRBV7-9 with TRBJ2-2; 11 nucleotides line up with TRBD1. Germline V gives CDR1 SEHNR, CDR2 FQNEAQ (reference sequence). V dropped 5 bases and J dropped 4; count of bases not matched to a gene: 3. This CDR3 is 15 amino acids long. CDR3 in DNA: TGTGCCAGCAGCACCGGGACAGGGGGCACCGGGGAGCTGTTTTTT. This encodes CASSTGTGGTGELFF.

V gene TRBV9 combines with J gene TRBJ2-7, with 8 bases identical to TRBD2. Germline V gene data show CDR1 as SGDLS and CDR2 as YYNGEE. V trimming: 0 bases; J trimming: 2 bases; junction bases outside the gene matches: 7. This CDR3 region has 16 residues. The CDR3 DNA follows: TGTGCCAGCAGCGTAGCTCCCGGGAGGGCCCCCTACGAGCAGTACTTC. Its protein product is CASSVAPGRAPYEQYF.

Here the CDR3 DNA reads TGTGCCAGCAGTGAGAGGATGTCGACTACCACCTACGAGCAGTACTTC. It specifies CASSERMSTTTYEQYF. The chain carries TRBV2 and TRBJ2-7, with D possibly matching TRBD2 (5 bases). The germline CDR1 and CDR2 sequences are SNHLY and FYNNEI. The CDR3 runs to 16 residues. V lost 3 bases and J lost 2, with 17 bases in between. Based on the CDR3 plus reference TRBV2 and TRBJ2-7, the full variable domain is EPEVTQTPSHQVTQMGQEVILRCVPISNHLYFYWYRQILGQKVEFLVSFYNNEISEKSEIFDDQFSVERPDGSNFTLKIRSTKLEDSAMYFCASSERMSTTTYEQYFGPGTRLTVT.

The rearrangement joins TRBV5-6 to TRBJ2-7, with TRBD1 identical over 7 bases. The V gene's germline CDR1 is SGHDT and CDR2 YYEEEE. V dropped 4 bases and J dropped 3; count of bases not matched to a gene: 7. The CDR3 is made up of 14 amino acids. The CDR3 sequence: CASSRPGQSYEQYF. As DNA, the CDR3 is TGTGCCAGCAGCCGACCGGGACAGAGCTACGAGCAGTACTTC.

The CDR3 DNA reads as TGTGCCAGCAAGGGACAAGTGGGGGGGACCGGGGAGCTGTTTTTT. Encoded protein: CASKGQVGGTGELFF. V is TRBV2 and J is TRBJ2-2; D is perhaps TRBD2 (7 bases). Germline CDR1 reads SNHLY; CDR2 reads FYNNEI. Trimming took off 7 bases at V and 5 bases at J, with 17 bases between the two ends. The length of the CDR3 is 15 residues.

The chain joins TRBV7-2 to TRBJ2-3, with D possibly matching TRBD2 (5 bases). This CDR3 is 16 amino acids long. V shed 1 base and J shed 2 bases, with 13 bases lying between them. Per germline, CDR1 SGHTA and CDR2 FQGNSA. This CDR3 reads CASSLEDWTFTDTQYF. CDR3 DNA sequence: TGTGCCAGCAGCTTAGAGGACTGGACCTTCACAGATACGCAGTATTTT.